This passage covers 27 T cell receptor beta chains from one sample sequenced in a study of cytomegalovirus exposure and HLA in healthy donors. Amplification used 60 Vbeta primers and 13 Jbeta primers. Only in-frame clones appear in the TCRdb table, and some are missing; sequencing was by immunoSEQ multiplex PCR. The sample data list roughly 190,000 clones. Sequenced sample: PBMCs. These receptors came from a woman aged 18-29 years in good health and CMV-seropositive.

The chain joins TRBV7-9 to TRBJ1-2, with D tentatively TRBD1 (5 bases). V lost 5 bases to trimming and J lost 6 bases, with 13 bases between them. CDR3 length: 13 residues. The germline V gene has CDR1 SEHNR and CDR2 FQNEAQ (reference sequence). The CDR3 DNA follows: TGTGCCAGCAGCCAGGACATAGAGGATGGCTACACCTTC. It specifies CASSQDIEDGYTF.

The J gene is TRBJ2-1, the V gene TRBV7-8, with D unclear. Germline V gives CDR1 SGHVS, CDR2 FQNEAQ. This CDR3 comprises 14 residues. V was trimmed by 6 bases and J by 1 base, leaving 10 bases between them. In DNA form, the CDR3 reads TGTGCCAGCAGTTCTAGATATTCCTACAATGAGCAGTTCTTC. Translating it yields CASSSRYSYNEQFF.

The CDR3 region has the DNA TGTGCCAGCAGCTTAGGACAGGCTCGCACAGATACGCAGTATTTT. Residues: CASSLGQARTDTQYF. The rearrangement links TRBV5-4 to TRBJ2-3; TRBD1 agrees at 7 bases. The length of the CDR3 is 15 residues. With V trimmed by 2 bases and J by 1 base, 4 bases remained unmatched. CDR1 is SGHNT and CDR2 is YYREEE in the germline V gene (reference sequence). Using reference TRBV5-4 and TRBJ2-3 for the parts outside the CDR3, the full variable domain is ETGVTQSPTHLIKTRGQQVTLRCSSQSGHNTVSWYQQALGQGPQFIFQYYREEENGRGNFPPRFSGLQFPNYSSELNVNALELDDSALYLCASSLGQARTDTQYFGPGTRLTVL.

This rearrangement joins TRBV5-6 to TRBJ2-7, with 9 bases that match TRBD1. The CDR3 length is 15 residues. V trimming: 0 bases; J trimming: 5 bases; junction bases outside the gene matches: 6. Germline CDR1 and CDR2: SGHDT and YYEEEE. CDR3 residues: CASSLAGDRDDEQYF. CDR3 nucleotide sequence: TGTGCCAGCAGCTTGGCAGGGGACAGGGACGACGAGCAGTACTTC.

The rearrangement joins TRBV5-6 to TRBJ1-5; D is uncertain. Germline V CDR1 and CDR2: SGHDT, YYEEEE. V lost 1 base and J 9 bases, leaving 8 bases between the germline ends. The CDR3 totals 12 residues. The CDR3 sequence: CASSLLPGPQHF. As DNA, the CDR3 is TGTGCCAGCAGCTTGTTGCCCGGGCCCCAGCATTTT.

About this clone: Sequence at one end of the junction differs from germline and may be a read error. The chain joins TRBV12-5 to TRBJ2-2; a weak D match, TRBD1 (5 bases). Per the germline V gene, CDR1 is LGHNT and CDR2 is FRNRAP. CDR3 length equals 14 residues. This CDR3 is CASDLQTANGELFF. Written as DNA, the CDR3 is TGTGCTAGTGATTTGCAGACAGCGAACGGGGAGCTGTTTTTT.

The rearrangement links TRBV30 to TRBJ2-5, with 9 bases aligning to TRBD1. Germline V lookup: CDR1 GTSNPN, CDR2 SVGIG (reference sequence). J lost 4 bases, V lost 0 bases, and 0 bases had no gene match. The length of the CDR3 is 13 residues. The CDR3 sequence is CAWSVQGAETQYF. CDR3 in DNA: TGTGCCTGGAGTGTACAGGGGGCAGAGACCCAGTACTTC.

The gene calls are TRBV7-6 and TRBJ1-2; D is uncertain. The CDR3 is 13 residues long. Per the germline V gene, CDR1 is SGHVS and CDR2 is FNYEAQ. Trimming pared 4 bases from V and 8 bases from J, leaving 14 bases between. The DNA of the CDR3 is TGTGCCAGCAGCTCTAGACTAACAGAGGGCTACACCTTC. Protein product: CASSSRLTEGYTF.

The chain joins TRBV5-1 to TRBJ1-6, with D possibly matching TRBD1 (5 bases). CDR3 length equals 15 residues. Germline lookup yields CDR1 SGHRS and CDR2 YFSETQ. The V end lost 0 bases, the J end lost 10 bases, and 14 bases lay between the germline ends. Here the CDR3 reads CASSLAAGENSPLHF. Here the CDR3 DNA reads TGCGCCAGCAGCTTGGCCGCGGGGGAGAACTCACCCCTCCACTTT.

The V gene is TRBV6-6, the J gene TRBJ2-1; TRBD1 might be the D (6 bases). The CDR3 runs to 15 residues. V shed 2 bases and J shed 0 bases, with 8 bases lying between them. In germline, CDR1 is MNHNY, CDR2 SVGAGI (reference sequence). The CDR3 loop is CASSYGGRSYNEQFF. CDR3 nucleotides: TGTGCCAGCAGTTACGGGGGCCGCTCCTACAATGAGCAGTTCTTC.

The gene calls are TRBV6-6 and TRBJ2-7, with D unresolved. This CDR3 spans 12 amino acids. Trimming pared 6 bases from V and 3 bases from J, leaving 9 bases between. Looked up from germline, CDR1 is MNHNY and CDR2 is SVGAGI (reference sequence). CDR3 amino acids: CASSSVFYEQYF. In nucleotides, the CDR3 is TGTGCCAGCAGCTCCGTCTTCTACGAGCAGTACTTC.

The V call is TRBV5-5, the J call TRBJ2-3; 8 bases map to TRBD1. CDR3 length equals 17 residues. After removal of 1 base from V and 0 bases from J, the junction contained 7 bases not matched to a gene. Germline V gene data show CDR1 as SGHKS and CDR2 as YYEKEE (reference sequence). The CDR3 region is CASSLQGAVDSTDTQYF. The CDR3 DNA reads as TGTGCCAGCAGCTTGCAGGGGGCCGTGGACAGCACAGATACGCAGTATTTT.

This chain joins TRBV30 and TRBJ2-1; TRBD1 matches 8 bases. J lost 9 bases, V lost 2 bases, and 3 bases had no gene match. CDR1 is GTSNPN and CDR2 is SVGIG in the germline V gene (reference sequence). The CDR3 runs to 12 residues. CDR3 nucleotides: TGTGCCTGGAGTAAAGACAGGGGTGAGCAGTTCTTC. Residues: CAWSKDRGEQFF.

The chain uses TRBV2 and TRBJ1-3; tentatively, D is TRBD1 (5 bases). The CDR3 is 15 amino acids. Germline-derived CDR1 and CDR2 are SNHLY and FYNNEI. The V and J ends lost 5 bases and 3 bases respectively, with 14 bases between them. CDR3 in amino acids: CASSTAGGFGNTIYF. For the CDR3, the DNA is TGTGCCAGCAGTACCGCCGGGGGATTTGGAAACACCATATATTTT.

The chain employs TRBV29-1 and TRBJ1-2; D is unclear. The V gene lost 6 bases and the J gene lost 0 bases, with 14 bases spanning the gap. Germline values: CDR1 SQVTM, CDR2 ANQGSEA. The CDR3 covers 14 residues. Here the CDR3 reads CSVGGGPANYGYTF. CDR3 sequence (DNA): TGCAGCGTAGGAGGAGGGCCAGCTAACTATGGCTACACCTTC. Full variable domain (rest looked up from reference TRBV29-1 and TRBJ1-2): SAVISQKPSRDICQRGTSLTIQCQVDSQVTMMFWYRQQPGQSLTLIATANQGSEATYESGFVIDKFPISRPNLTFSTLTVSNMSPEDSSIYLCSVGGGPANYGYTFGSGTRLTVV.

The chain employs TRBV7-8 and TRBJ1-5; no clear D gene. V was pared by 2 bases and J by 7 bases, with 12 bases between. Germline CDR1 is SGHVS and CDR2 is FQNEAQ. The CDR3 extends over 14 amino acids. The CDR3 DNA follows: TGTGCCAGCAGCTTATCTGGGAGAGGACAGCCCCAGCATTTT. It specifies CASSLSGRGQPQHF.

The J gene is TRBJ1-6, the V gene TRBV28, with 7 bases fitting TRBD1. The CDR3 covers 15 residues. V gave up 6 bases and J gave up 6 bases; unmatched junction bases: 8. The germline V gene encodes CDR1 MDHEN and CDR2 SYDVKM. CDR3 coding DNA: TGTGCCAGCAGCAGCGACAGGGCTTTTAATTCACCCCTCCACTTT. Its translation is CASSSDRAFNSPLHF.

The chain couples TRBV7-2 to TRBJ2-7; a possible D gene is TRBD2 (5 bases). The germline V gene encodes CDR1 SGHTA and CDR2 FQGNSA. V lost 1 base to trimming and J lost 2 bases, with 9 bases between them. The CDR3 is 14 amino acids. The CDR3 is CASSLVRAPYEQYF. DNA of the CDR3: TGTGCCAGCAGCTTAGTGCGGGCACCCTACGAGCAGTACTTC.

The chain carries TRBV30 and TRBJ1-3; 7 nucleotides match TRBD1. The CDR3 loop spans 17 amino acids. V shed 6 bases and J 0 bases; nucleotides not matched to a gene: 14. The germline V gene encodes CDR1 GTSNPN and CDR2 SVGIG (reference sequence). The DNA of the CDR3 is TGTGCCTGCTCACCGGGGACAGAGGACTTCTCTGGAAACACCATATATTTT. Translating gives CACSPGTEDFSGNTIYF.

The chain couples TRBV4-1 to TRBJ2-7, with TRBD2 identical over 8 bases. Trimming at V came to 4 bases and at J to 3 bases, leaving 8 bases not matched to a gene. CDR1 is MGHRA, CDR2 YSYEKL, per germline. The CDR3 length is 15 residues. The CDR3 bases are TGCGCCAGCAGCCCGTCGGGCGGGGGGTTCTACGAGCAGTACTTC. This sequence encodes CASSPSGGGFYEQYF.

In the case of this clone: The junction and the germline gene differ at one end; a read error may be behind it. Other DNA variants within this sample encode the same CDR3. The CDR3 region is CASRRGQGGQPQHF. DNA for the CDR3: TGCGCCAGCAGGCGGGGACAGGGGGGTCAGCCCCAGCATTTT. The chain uses TRBV2 and TRBJ1-5; TRBD1 agrees at 11 bases. The length of the CDR3 is 14 residues. CDR1 is SNHLY and CDR2 is FYNNEI in the germline V gene. Drawing the rest from reference TRBV2 and TRBJ1-5, the complete variable domain is EPEVTQTPSHQVTQMGQEVILRCVPISNHLYFYWYRQILGQKVEFLVSFYNNEISEKSEIFDDQFSVERPDGSNFTLKIRSTKLEDSAMYFCASRRGQGGQPQHFGDGTRLSIL.

The rearrangement links TRBV6-5 to TRBJ1-1; 8 nucleotides agree with TRBD1. J gave up 3 bases and V 4 bases, and 7 bases lay outside the gene matches. The CDR3 spans 15 residues. Per germline, CDR1 MNHEY and CDR2 SVGAGI. CDR3 loop: CASSLDQGADTEAFF. CDR3 nucleotides: TGTGCCAGCAGTTTAGATCAGGGGGCGGACACTGAAGCTTTCTTT.

The gene calls are TRBV5-1 and TRBJ2-1, with D possibly being TRBD2 (5 bases). V was shortened by 8 bases and J by 1 base, with 10 bases between the two germline ends. Germline V lookup: CDR1 SGHRS, CDR2 YFSETQ. There are 13 residues in the CDR3. This CDR3 reads CASSPGSYNEQFF. The CDR3 coding sequence is TGCGCCAGTTCTCCGGGATCCTACAATGAGCAGTTCTTC.

This chain links TRBV7-2 with TRBJ2-5, with 9 bases identical to TRBD2. Germline V gene data show CDR1 as SGHTA and CDR2 as FQGNSA. The CDR3 length is 15 residues. Germline trimming cut 5 bases from V and 6 bases from J; bases unmatched to any gene: 10. The CDR3 DNA reads as TGTGCCAGCAGCCCACCCACTAGCGGGTTACAGACCCAGTACTTC. Protein sequence: CASSPPTSGLQTQYF. The variable domain in full, with the rest retrieved from reference TRBV7-2 and TRBJ2-5, is GAGVSQSPSNKVTEKGKDVELRCDPISGHTALYWYRQSLGQGLEFLIYFQGNSAPDKSGLPSDRFSAERTGGSVSTLTIQRTQQEDSAVYLCASSPPTSGLQTQYFGPGTRLLVL.

The chain employs TRBV10-1 and TRBJ2-1; 8 positions match TRBD2. Per germline, CDR1 WNHNN and CDR2 SYGVQD (reference sequence). V shed 2 bases and J 8 bases; nucleotides not matched to a gene: 8. This CDR3 comprises 15 residues. The CDR3 reads CASSETAGDYDEQFF. The CDR3, as DNA: TGCGCCAGCAGTGAGACAGCGGGAGATTACGATGAGCAGTTCTTC.

The chain links TRBV30 to TRBJ1-5; TRBD1 agrees at 7 bases. CDR1 and CDR2 (germline): GTSNPN, SVGIG (reference sequence). V shed 2 bases, J shed 5 bases, and the junction held 15 bases outside the gene matches. CDR3 size: 17 residues. Here the CDR3 reads CAWSPSPTGIEYQPQHF. CDR3 nucleotide sequence: TGTGCCTGGAGTCCTTCTCCGACAGGGATAGAGTATCAGCCCCAGCATTTT.

The V and J genes are TRBV2 and TRBJ1-4; D ambiguous. Trimming pared 4 bases from V and 0 bases from J, leaving 6 bases between. The CDR3 sequence is 14 residues long. Germline-derived CDR1 and CDR2 are SNHLY and FYNNEI. CDR3 amino acids: CASSGDATNEKLFF. The CDR3, as DNA: TGTGCCAGCAGTGGCGATGCAACTAATGAAAAACTGTTTTTT.